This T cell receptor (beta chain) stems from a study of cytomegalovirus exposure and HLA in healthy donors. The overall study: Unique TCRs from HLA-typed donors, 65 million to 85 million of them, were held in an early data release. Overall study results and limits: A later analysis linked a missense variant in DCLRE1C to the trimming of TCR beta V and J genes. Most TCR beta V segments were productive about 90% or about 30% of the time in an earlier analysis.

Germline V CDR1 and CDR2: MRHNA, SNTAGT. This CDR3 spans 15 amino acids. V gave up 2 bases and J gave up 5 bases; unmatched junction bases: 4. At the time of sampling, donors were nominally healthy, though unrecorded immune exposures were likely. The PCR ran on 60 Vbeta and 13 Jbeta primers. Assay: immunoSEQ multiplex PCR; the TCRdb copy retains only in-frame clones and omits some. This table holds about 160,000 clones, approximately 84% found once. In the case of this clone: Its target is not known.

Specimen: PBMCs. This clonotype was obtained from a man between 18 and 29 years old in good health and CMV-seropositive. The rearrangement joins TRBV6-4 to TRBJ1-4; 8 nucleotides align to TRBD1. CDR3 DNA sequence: TGTGCCAGCAGTGACGGGACAGGCGAGAATGAAAAACTGTTTTTT. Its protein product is CASSDGTGENEKLFF.